The 22 T cell receptor delta chains below come from one sample, sequenced in a study of gamma-delta T cells after stem cell transplantation. TCRdb redid clone calling on the RT-PCR reads using CATT. The repertoire holds about 11,000 delta-chain clones, with approximately 38% as singletons. The sequenced sample consisted of gamma-delta T cells. The receptors come from a human donor. It is not recorded whose cells these are; they may come from a transplant donor.

The genes are TRDV3 and TRDJ1; weak D call: TRDD3 (5 bases). The CDR3 is made up of 15 amino acids. The germline V gene encodes CDR1 TVYSNPD and CDR2 GDNSRS (reference sequence). With 5 bases removed from V and 0 bases from J, the gap between germline ends came to 19 bases. This CDR3 reads CAQSAWGPNTDKLIF. CDR3 bases: TGTGCCCAGAGCGCTTGGGGACCAAACACCGATAAACTCATCTTT. Combining the CDR3 with reference TRDV3 and TRDJ1 gives the whole variable domain CDKVTQSSPDQTVASGSEVVLLCTYDTVYSNPDLFWYRIRPDYSFQFVFYGDNSRSEGADFTQGRFSVKHILTQKAFHLVISPVRTEDSATYYCAQSAWGPNTDKLIFGKGTRVTVEP.

Notes on this clone: The identical CDR3 is also encoded by other nucleotide sequences in the sample. This chain joins TRDV1 and TRDJ1; 7 nucleotides agree with TRDD3. Germline loops: CDR1 TSWWSYY, CDR2 QGS. There are 18 residues in the CDR3. The trim removed 0 bases at V and 12 bases at J, leaving 22 bases unmatched. The CDR3 is CALGELSRCGGSQRKVIF. The CDR3 region has the DNA TGTGCTCTTGGGGAACTAAGTCGTTGCGGGGGATCCCAACGGAAGGTCATCTTT.

As concerns this clone: Mismatch with germline at one junction end may stem from a read error. This chain uses TRDV2 with TRDJ3; 7 nucleotides line up with TRDD3. The germline V gene has CDR1 GEAIGNYY and CDR2 EKD. This CDR3 has 20 residues. This CDR3 reads CACATCLRGDPYRDTRQMFF. In DNA form, the CDR3 reads TGTGCCTGTGCCACCTGTTTGAGGGGGGATCCATATCGGGACACCCGACAGATGTTTTTC.

Comments on this clone: At residue 11, TCRdb's protein disagrees with the DNA translation; the protein shown here derives from the DNA. The V call is TRDV2, the J call TRDJ3, with D unresolved. This CDR3 has 16 residues. Germline V gene sequence: CDR1 GEAIGNYY, CDR2 EKD. V was shortened by 1 base and J by 2 bases, with 8 bases between the two germline ends. The CDR3 sequence is CACDTIGAWDTRQMFF. CDR3 nucleotide sequence: TGTGCCTGTGACACGATAGGGGCCTGGGACACCCGACAGATGTTTTTC.

This clone was observed a few times. An end of the junction differs from the germline gene, which may be a read error. The chain is built from TRDV2 and TRDJ1; 12 bases match TRDD3. The germline V gene encodes CDR1 GEAIGNYY and CDR2 EKD. The CDR3 spans 19 residues. The CDR3, as DNA: TGTGCCTGTGACAGGGTTTACTGGGGGATACCTACTTTCACCGATGAACTCATCTTT. This encodes CACDRVYWGIPTFTDELIF.

This clone has just a few counts. One end of the junction fails to match germline, which may point to a read error. The V call is TRDV2, the J call TRDJ3; 9 bases fit TRDD3. This CDR3 has 18 residues. The V gene's germline CDR1 is GEAIGNYY and CDR2 EKD. CDR3 sequence reads: CACEALGDGSWDTRRMFF. CDR3 coding DNA: TGTGCCTGTGAAGCGCTGGGGGATGGGTCCTGGGACACCCGACGGATGTTTTTC.

The gene calls are TRDV1 and TRDJ1; 8 nucleotides match TRDD3. CDR1 is TSWWSYY, CDR2 QGS, per germline. With V trimmed by 3 bases and J by 0 bases, 18 bases remained unmatched. This CDR3 contains 20 residues. The CDR3 spells CALGELRTAGDKGDTDKLIF. CDR3 bases: TGTGCTCTTGGGGAGCTCAGGACAGCGGGGGATAAAGGAGACACCGATAAACTCATCTTT.

Of note for this clone: Other nucleotide sequences in the sample specify the same CDR3. The chain combines TRDV1 with TRDJ1, with 7 bases that match TRDD2. Unmatched junction bases numbered 22, after V lost 3 bases and J lost 0 bases. This CDR3 region has 21 residues. The germline gives CDR1 TSWWSYY, CDR2 QGS. CDR3 bases: TGTGCTCTTGGGGAGCTTTCCTACGGATATGGGGTCGACCCGTACACCGATAAACTCATCTTT. It is translated as CALGELSYGYGVDPYTDKLIF.

The chain has TRDV1 and TRDJ1; 8 nucleotides align to TRDD2. This CDR3 spans 17 amino acids. Germline V gene data show CDR1 as TSWWSYY and CDR2 as QGS. The V gene end was trimmed by 1 base and the J gene end by 11 bases; junction bases not matched to a gene: 18. The CDR3 protein is CALGEPSYDLPWQGLIF. CDR3 nucleotide sequence: TGTGCTCTTGGGGAACCTTCCTACGACCTTCCGTGGCAGGGGCTCATCTTT.

In its sample, this clone ranks as medium-sized. The chain employs TRDV2 and TRDJ3; 9 bases fit TRDD3. V shed 3 bases and J 4 bases; nucleotides not matched to a gene: 6. Germline V gene lookup returns CDR1 GEAIGNYY and CDR2 EKD. CDR3 size: 17 residues. The CDR3 sequence is CACDALLGEWDTRQMFF. As DNA, the CDR3 is TGTGCCTGTGACGCCTTACTGGGGGAGTGGGACACCCGACAGATGTTTTTC.

This clone was recorded a few times. DNA for the CDR3: TGTGCCTTTTCCGACGAGGACTCCCGTGGCCTTCCTACGGACCGGGACACTCACCCAGACGATAAACTCATCTTT. Its translation: CAFSDEDSRGLPTDRDTHPDDKLIF. This rearrangement joins TRDV3 to TRDJ1; TRDD2 aligns across 9 bases. Germline V gene sequence: CDR1 TVYSNPD, CDR2 GDNSRS (reference sequence). After removal of 2 bases from V and 4 bases from J, the junction contained 41 bases not matched to a gene. The CDR3 contains 25 residues.

Comment on this clone: Since a much larger clone is just one base distant, this may be a read error. Other nucleotide sequences from this sample produce the same CDR3. This rearrangement joins TRDV2 to TRDJ1; D remains ambiguous. The germline CDR1 and CDR2 sequences are GEAIGNYY and EKD. This CDR3 is 15 amino acids long. V was pared by 5 bases and J by 7 bases, with 22 bases between. CDR3 in DNA: TGTGCCTGTGGGTCCTGTTGGGACCTCCTCGGTAAACTCATCTTT. This encodes CACGSCWDLLGKLIF.

The J gene is TRDJ1, the V gene TRDV3, with a possible D match to TRDD3 (5 bases). CDR3 length: 15 amino acids. From germline, CDR1 is TVYSNPD and CDR2 GDNSRS (reference sequence). The V gene lost 5 bases and the J gene lost 5 bases, with 24 bases spanning the gap. Here the CDR3 reads CALQATTLWVDKLIF. The CDR3 DNA is TGTGCCCTCCAGGCGACCACCCTCTGGGTTGATAAACTCATCTTT.

The CDR3 loop reads CALGETRPSCRTGGLPPYKLIF. In nucleotides, the CDR3 is TGTGCTCTTGGGGAAACTCGGCCTTCCTGTCGTACTGGGGGACTCCCCCCGTATAAACTCATCTTT. The J gene is TRDJ1, the V gene TRDV1; 9 positions match TRDD3. The ends lost 2 bases at V and 6 bases at J; junction bases unmatched: 28. The CDR3 covers 22 residues. Germline lookup yields CDR1 TSWWSYY and CDR2 QGS.

In the case of this clone: One junction end does not reproduce the germline sequence, and a read error may be involved. The chain couples TRDV2 to TRDJ2; no reliable D call. The CDR3 is 14 amino acids. Germline CDR1 is GEAIGNYY and CDR2 is EKD. The CDR3 here is CACGIGYMPAQLFF. The CDR3 DNA follows: TGTGCCTGTGGAATTGGCTATATGCCAGCCCAACTCTTCTTT.

V usage is TRDV3 and J usage is TRDJ1; D gene unclear. Trimming took 2 bases from V and 3 from J, leaving 22 bases between them. Germline loops: CDR1 TVYSNPD, CDR2 GDNSRS (reference sequence). The CDR3 is 16 residues long. CDR3 amino acids: CAFDPSTWYLPDKLIF. The CDR3 DNA reads as TGTGCCTTTGACCCCTCTACGTGGTACTTACCCGATAAACTCATCTTT.

Worth noting for this clone: The junction departs from germline at one end; a sequencing error may be responsible. The rearrangement uses TRDV2 and TRDJ1; D perhaps matches TRDD3 (6 bases). Germline V CDR1 and CDR2: GEAIGNYY, EKD. The CDR3 is 20 residues long. The DNA for the CDR3 is TGTGCCTGTGACCCGGCCGGGATCCTGGTGGATACCCCGTACACCGATACACTCATCTTT. This gives the protein CACDPAGILVDTPYTDTLIF.

For this clone: A much more abundant neighbour one base away suggests this may be a read error. The chain uses TRDV2 and TRDJ3; the D gene is possibly TRDD3 (6 bases). Germline lookup yields CDR1 GEAIGNYY and CDR2 EKD. This CDR3 comprises 17 residues. The CDR3 loop reads CARDFTGIPWDTRQMFF. CDR3 bases: TGTGCCCGTGACTTTACTGGGATTCCCTGGGACACCCGACAGATGTTTTTC.

V usage is TRDV1 and J usage is TRDJ1; TRDD3 matches 11 bases. Per germline, CDR1 TSWWSYY and CDR2 QGS. Unmatched junction bases numbered 12, after V lost 0 bases and J lost 3 bases. This CDR3 spans 19 amino acids. The CDR3 nucleotides read TGTGCTCTTGGGGAACTACCGCCCCTGGGGGATACAGTAGCCGATAAACTCATCTTT. Protein sequence: CALGELPPLGDTVADKLIF.

As to this clone: The junction differs from germline at one of its ends, possibly a read error. In nucleotides, the CDR3 is TGTGCCTGTGACACTGGGGGATACTCATCCTGGGACACCCGAAAGATGTTTTTC. Amino acids: CACDTGGYSSWDTRKMFF. The chain is built from TRDV2 and TRDJ3; 10 nucleotides match TRDD3. This CDR3 has 18 residues. Germline CDR1 reads GEAIGNYY; CDR2 reads EKD.

The rearrangement uses TRDV3 and TRDJ1; 7 positions agree with TRDD2. Germline V CDR1 and CDR2: TVYSNPD, GDNSRS (reference sequence). The trim removed 2 bases at V and 0 bases at J, leaving 21 bases unmatched. CDR3 size: 19 residues. In DNA, the CDR3 is TGTGCCTTTTTGGGACCCTTCCTCAGGGGCTCTCGTCACACCGATAAACTCATCTTT. Translation: CAFLGPFLRGSRHTDKLIF.

This clone was recorded a few times. The chain recombines TRDV3 with TRDJ1, with D unclear. There are 14 residues in the CDR3. V gave up 1 base and J gave up 5 bases, with 17 bases separating them. Per the germline V gene, CDR1 is TVYSNPD and CDR2 is GDNSRS (reference sequence). CDR3 region: CAFTDFFGTDKLIF. As DNA, the CDR3 is TGTGCCTTTACTGATTTTTTCGGGACTGATAAACTCATCTTT.